One and the same sample provided the 21 T cell receptor beta chains below, sequenced in a study of T-cell memory formation after mild COVID-19. Via MiXCR, TCRdb re-called the 5' RACE reads, giving one row per CDR3 protein. The data hold hundreds of thousands of distinct CDR3 sequences, with 20% to 25% observed a single time. The sequenced sample was PBMCs or a T cell subset sorted from them (not recorded which). Receptor source: an adult woman who had mild COVID-19 (a few samples of this study predate the infection). Cell type and time point are not known.

The chain uses TRBV18 and TRBJ2-7; TRBD1 matches 9 bases. CDR3 length: 16 amino acids. The V gene end was trimmed by 6 bases and the J gene end by 6 bases; junction bases not matched to a gene: 15. The germline CDR1 and CDR2 sequences are KGHSH and LQKENI. This CDR3 reads CASSQSEGTGLTEQYF. DNA for the CDR3: TGTGCCAGCTCTCAAAGCGAAGGGACAGGGCTTACCGAGCAGTACTTC.

The chain links TRBV4-3 to TRBJ2-1; no clear D gene. CDR1 is LGHNA and CDR2 is YSLEER in the germline V gene. There are 15 residues in the CDR3. V was pared by 0 bases and J by 4 bases, with 10 bases between. The CDR3 DNA follows: TGCGCCAGCAGCCAAGAGGCGTTCCCTTACAATGAGCAGTTCTTC. Its protein product is CASSQEAFPYNEQFF.

The sample holds a few counts of this clonotype. V and J are TRBV10-3 and TRBJ2-5; 10 nucleotides match TRBD2. CDR3 length: 15 residues. V was pared by 7 bases and J by 3 bases, with 8 bases of the junction left unmatched. Germline CDR1 reads ENHRY; CDR2 reads SYGVKD. In DNA form, the CDR3 reads TGTGCCATCATCCCAAGCGGGAGGGCGGAAGAGACCCAGTACTTC. Amino acid sequence: CAIIPSGRAEETQYF.

The rearrangement links TRBV6-5 to TRBJ2-7, with TRBD1 matching over 10 bases. Germline CDR1 is MNHEY and CDR2 is SVGAGI. The V gene end was trimmed by 6 bases and the J gene end by 7 bases; junction bases not matched to a gene: 6. This CDR3 has 13 residues. The CDR3 reads CASRTDRGHEQYF. The CDR3 DNA reads as TGTGCCAGCAGGACCGACAGGGGGCATGAGCAGTACTTC.

The rearrangement joins TRBV5-1 to TRBJ2-7, with D unresolved. This CDR3 is built from 12 residues. V was cut by 3 bases and J by 3 bases, with 7 bases left in between. Germline V gives CDR1 SGHRS, CDR2 YFSETQ. The CDR3 loop is CASSSPDYEQYF. The CDR3 DNA reads as TGCGCCAGCAGCTCACCGGACTACGAGCAGTACTTC.

This chain joins TRBV7-6 and TRBJ1-3, with a possible D match to TRBD1 (5 bases). The CDR3 has 17 amino acids. Trimming stripped 1 base from V and 0 bases from J, with 13 bases between. CDR1 and CDR2 (germline): SGHVS, FNYEAQ. The CDR3: CASSLDRGPSSGNTIYF. The DNA of the CDR3 is TGTGCCAGCAGCTTAGATCGGGGACCGAGCTCTGGAAACACCATATATTTT. Full variable domain (outside the CDR3, taken from reference TRBV7-6 and TRBJ1-3): GAGVSQSPRYKVTKRGQDVALRCDPISGHVSLYWYRQALGQGPEFLTYFNYEAQQDKSGLPNDRFSAERPEGSISTLTIQRTEQRDSAMYRCASSLDRGPSSGNTIYFGEGSWLTVV.

The V and J genes are TRBV29-1 and TRBJ2-5; 13 nucleotides line up with TRBD2. Germline CDR1 reads SQVTM; CDR2 reads ANQGSEA. This CDR3 is built from 16 residues. V dropped 4 bases and J dropped 5; count of bases not matched to a gene: 10. CDR3: CSVAGLAGISWETQYF. The CDR3 region has the DNA TGCAGCGTTGCGGGACTAGCGGGGATTTCGTGGGAGACCCAGTACTTC.

The sample holds a few counts of this clonotype. The CDR3 nucleotides read TGTGCCACCAGTGATTTGATGGGGCCGGTCCTCCCCCGTAAGCAGTTCTTC. Protein sequence: CATSDLMGPVLPRKQFF. The genes are TRBV24-1 and TRBJ2-1; possible D gene TRBD1, 5 bases. There are 17 residues in the CDR3. V lost 0 bases and J lost 11, with 22 bases in between. Germline assignment: CDR1 KGHDR and CDR2 SFDVKD.

This chain connects TRBV5-5 to TRBJ2-7; no clear D gene. The germline gives CDR1 SGHKS, CDR2 YYEKEE (reference sequence). The V gene lost 0 bases and the J gene lost 1 base, with 11 bases spanning the gap. This CDR3 comprises 15 residues. CDR3 region: CASSLEQLWSYEQYF. In nucleotides, the CDR3 is TGTGCCAGCAGCTTGGAACAGCTTTGGTCCTACGAGCAGTACTTC.

This clonotype came up a few times. V and J are TRBV7-9 and TRBJ1-2; D perhaps matches TRBD1 (5 bases). V lost 2 bases, J lost 7 bases, and 14 bases lay in between. The CDR3 spans 14 residues. The germline CDR1 and CDR2 sequences are SEHNR and FQNEAQ (reference sequence). CDR3 DNA sequence: TGTGCCAGCAGCTTAACAGGAGATTTCGGTGGCTACACCTTC. Its translation: CASSLTGDFGGYTF.

This clonotype was seen only a few times. The chain is built from TRBV14 and TRBJ1-1; D is unclear. Deletions cut 4 bases from V and 5 bases from J, with 20 bases between. The CDR3 covers 16 residues. CDR1 is SGHDN and CDR2 is FVKESK in the germline V gene. CDR3 nucleotides: TGTGCCAGCAGCCTTACGAAGTATCTAGAAGGTACTGAAGCTTTCTTT. This translates into CASSLTKYLEGTEAFF.

The V gene is TRBV28, the J gene TRBJ1-1; 9 positions agree with TRBD1. J lost 5 bases, V lost 6 bases, and 7 bases had no gene match. The CDR3 spans 14 residues. Germline V lookup: CDR1 MDHEN, CDR2 SYDVKM. The CDR3: CASSAGTGKTEAFF. CDR3 nucleotide sequence: TGTGCCAGCAGCGCCGGGACAGGGAAAACTGAAGCTTTCTTT. The full variable domain, with the rest looked up from reference TRBV28 and TRBJ1-1, is DVKVTQSSRYLVKRTGEKVFLECVQDMDHENMFWYRQDPGLGLRLIYFSYDVKMKEKGDIPEGYSVSREKKERFSLILESASTNQTSMYLCASSAGTGKTEAFFGQGTRLTVV.

This clonotype was detected a few times. Here the CDR3 reads CASSPRDEQYF. The CDR3 DNA is TGTGCCAGCAGTCCCCGGGACGAGCAGTACTTC. The chain joins TRBV5-5 to TRBJ2-7; D call uncertain. The germline V gene has CDR1 SGHKS and CDR2 YYEKEE (reference sequence). CDR3 length: 11 amino acids. Trimming removed 5 bases at V and 5 bases at J, with 8 bases between.

This clonotype was found a few times. The rearrangement links TRBV7-9 to TRBJ2-2, with D maybe TRBD2 (5 bases). The germline gives CDR1 SEHNR, CDR2 FQNEAQ (reference sequence). This CDR3 has 13 residues. Trimming stripped 5 bases from V and 7 bases from J, with 11 bases between. For the CDR3, the DNA is TGTGCCAGCAGCGCGCCCGGGGTCGGGGAGCTGTTTTTT. It encodes CASSAPGVGELFF.

This clonotype turned up a few times. V and J are TRBV4-2 and TRBJ1-2, with TRBD1 matching 7 bases. Germline loops: CDR1 LGHNA, CDR2 YNFKEQ. The CDR3 contains 18 residues. The trim removed 2 bases at V and 4 bases at J, leaving 16 bases unmatched. The CDR3 is CASSQPERQGSVSYGYTF. The DNA of the CDR3 is TGTGCCAGCAGCCAACCCGAAAGACAGGGTTCGGTTAGCTATGGCTACACCTTC.

V is TRBV7-2 and J is TRBJ1-1; 8 bases map to TRBD1. V gave up 5 bases and J gave up 7 bases; unmatched junction bases: 12. Germline assignment: CDR1 SGHTA and CDR2 FQGNSA. The length of the CDR3 is 15 residues. The CDR3 DNA reads TGTGCCAGCAGCCGCCCCACAGGGGGTCGGAATGAAGCTTTCTTT. Translated, it gives CASSRPTGGRNEAFF.

The V call is TRBV4-1, the J call TRBJ2-7, with 8 bases aligning to TRBD1. The germline V gene has CDR1 MGHRA and CDR2 YSYEKL. CDR3 length equals 18 residues. V gave up 3 bases and J gave up 1 base; unmatched junction bases: 14. The chain's CDR3 is CASSQRIFPGQVSYEQYF. The CDR3 coding sequence is TGCGCCAGCAGCCAGCGTATATTCCCGGGACAGGTTTCCTACGAGCAGTACTTC.

The J gene is TRBJ2-5, the V gene TRBV11-1; D not resolved. This CDR3 has 12 amino acids. The germline V gene encodes CDR1 SGHAT and CDR2 FQDESV (reference sequence). The germline V and J ends were trimmed by 1 base and 4 bases, with 4 bases remaining between them. In DNA form, the CDR3 reads TGTGCCAGCAGCTTAGAACGAGAGACCCAGTACTTC. It is translated as CASSLERETQYF.

This clonotype was seen a few times. The rearrangement links TRBV5-1 to TRBJ1-4; TRBD1 might be the D (6 bases). Germline V gene data show CDR1 as SGHRS and CDR2 as YFSETQ. The CDR3 has 15 residues. Trimming shortened V by 0 bases and J by 9 bases, and 15 bases separated the two germline ends. The CDR3 is CASSLGQEIMKKLFF. CDR3 sequence (DNA): TGCGCCAGCAGCTTGGGACAGGAGATAATGAAAAAACTGTTTTTT. Using reference TRBV5-1 and TRBJ1-4 for the parts outside the CDR3, the full variable domain is KAGVTQTPRYLIKTRGQQVTLSCSPISGHRSVSWYQQTPGQGLQFLFEYFSETQRNKGNFPGRFSGRQFSNSRSEMNVSTLELGDSALYLCASSLGQEIMKKLFFGSGTQLSVL.

This clonotype was seen only a few times. V is TRBV10-3 and J is TRBJ2-1; 7 bases line up with TRBD2. The length of the CDR3 is 17 residues. CDR1 is ENHRY and CDR2 is SYGVKD in the germline V gene. V shed 0 bases and J 5 bases; nucleotides not matched to a gene: 10. This CDR3 is CAISESTGTNNHNEQFF. The CDR3 DNA reads as TGTGCCATCAGTGAGTCGACCGGGACTAACAACCACAATGAGCAGTTCTTC.

This clonotype was seen a handful of times. This sequence joins TRBV14 and TRBJ2-7; D possibly corresponds to TRBD2 (6 bases). The V gene lost 0 bases and the J gene lost 2 bases, with 14 bases spanning the gap. This CDR3 has 16 residues. Germline loops: CDR1 SGHDN, CDR2 FVKESK. Written as DNA, the CDR3 is TGTGCCAGCAGCCAAGATCTCGGACTATCCGCCTACGAGCAGTACTTC. Amino acid sequence: CASSQDLGLSAYEQYF.